These T cell receptor beta chains were read from a single sample in a study of blood T cell repertoires in COVID-19. Assay: immunoSEQ multiplex PCR; the TCRdb copy retains only in-frame clones and omits some. The table lists about 230,000 clones, under 85% of them singletons. The sequencing input was peripheral blood. The receptors derive from a woman aged 25 to 39 with COVID-19, enrolled during active disease. Both conserved end residues are part of each CDR3. The order of the fields is D gene, V gene, clone size, CDR3 length, J gene, CDR3 DNA, CDR3 protein. D genes are given only for firm matches. Clone size is not always given. Where it is, it says once, few, many or a class for expanded clones.

>-|TRBV28|few|14|TRBJ2-5
TGTGCCAGCAGTTTAACGGGACTCCTGGTGACCCAGTACTTC
CASSLTGLLVTQYF
>-|TRBV6-2/TRBV6-3|-|15|TRBJ2-1
TGTGCCAGCAGTTACCTCCTCCCCGGCAGGAATGAGCAGTTCTTC
CASSYLLPGRNEQFF
>TRBD1|TRBV2|once|14|TRBJ1-1
TGTGCCAGCAGTCCGGGACAGGCGAACACTGAAGCTTTCTTT
CASSPGQANTEAFF
>TRBD1|TRBV11-2|-|16|TRBJ1-1
TGTGCCAGCACGAGAGGGGCAGGGGGCCTCAACACTGAAGCTTTCTTT
CASTRGAGGLNTEAFF
>-|TRBV28|-|12|TRBJ1-1
TGTGCCAGCAGTTTAAGAGTGGCTGAAGCTTTCTTT
CASSLRVAEAFF
>TRBD2|TRBV5-4|-|16|TRBJ2-7
TGTGCCAGCGGGACGACTAGCGGGAAATTTAGGGACGAGCAGTACTTC
CASGTTSGKFRDEQYF
>-|TRBV5-1|-|15|TRBJ2-3
TGCGCCAGCAGCTTGGAGGGGGAGGGCCGGGAGACGCAGTATTTT
CASSLEGEGRETQYF
>-|TRBV27|-|15|TRBJ2-7
TGTGCCAGCAGTCCCGCCGGGGGGCTGGGGGACGAGCAGTACTTC
CASSPAGGLGDEQYF
>TRBD2|TRBV7-2|-|17|TRBJ2-5
TGTGCCAGCAGCATGGGACTAGCGGGAGGGCATCAGGAGACCCAGTACTTC
CASSMGLAGGHQETQYF
>-|TRBV30|-|12|TRBJ1-1
TGTGCCTGGAGTTCCCCGGGACATCCGGCTTTCTTT
CAWSSPGHPAFF
>TRBD1|TRBV6-5|-|13|TRBJ1-2
TGTGCCAGCAGTTTCCGACAGGGCTATGGCTACACCTTC
CASSFRQGYGYTF
>TRBD1|TRBV5-1|-|14|TRBJ2-7
TGCGCCAGCAGCAAGGACAGGGGGGGCTACGAGCAGTACTTC
CASSKDRGGYEQYF